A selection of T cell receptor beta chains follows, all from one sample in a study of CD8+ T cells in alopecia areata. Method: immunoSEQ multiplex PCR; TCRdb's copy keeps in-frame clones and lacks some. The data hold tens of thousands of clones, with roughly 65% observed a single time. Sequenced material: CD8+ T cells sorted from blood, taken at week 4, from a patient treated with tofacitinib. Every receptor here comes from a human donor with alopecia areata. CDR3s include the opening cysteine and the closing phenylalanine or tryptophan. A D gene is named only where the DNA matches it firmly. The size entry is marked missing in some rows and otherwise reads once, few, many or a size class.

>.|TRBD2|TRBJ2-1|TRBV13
CASSSLLAGGHNEQFF
TGTGCCAGCAGCTCCCTACTAGCGGGGGGCCACAATGAGCAGTTCTTC
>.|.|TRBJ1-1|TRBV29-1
CSVPRGPNTEAFF
TGCAGCGTTCCCAGGGGCCCGAACACTGAAGCTTTCTTT
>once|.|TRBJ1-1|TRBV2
CASIPRGRERYEAFF
TGTGCCAGCATCCCGAGGGGAAGGGAGAGGTATGAAGCTTTCTTT
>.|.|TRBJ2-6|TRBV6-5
CASSPGGRGANVLTF
TGTGCCAGCTCACCTGGGGGGCGAGGGGCCAACGTCCTGACTTTC
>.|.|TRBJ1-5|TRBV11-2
CASSRTGTNQPQHF
TGTGCCAGCAGTCGAACCGGGACCAATCAGCCCCAGCATTTT
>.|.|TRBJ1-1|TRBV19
CASSIPGAQDAEAFF
TGTGCCAGTAGTATACCGGGCGCCCAGGACGCTGAAGCTTTCTTT
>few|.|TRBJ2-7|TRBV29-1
CSAKGGHSGYEQYF
TGCAGCGCCAAGGGGGGCCATTCTGGTTACGAGCAGTACTTC
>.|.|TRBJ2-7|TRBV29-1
CSVVAPDLRTPYEQYF
TGCAGCGTTGTGGCACCCGACCTTCGTACCCCCTACGAGCAGTACTTC
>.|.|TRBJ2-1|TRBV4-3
CASSQVLSASEAPHSYNEQFF
TGCGCCAGCAGCCAAGTTCTGTCGGCTAGCGAGGCCCCCCACTCCTACAATGAGCAGTTCTTC
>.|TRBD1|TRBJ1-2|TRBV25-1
CASSESPQTGSYGYTF
TGTGCCAGCAGTGAATCCCCCCAGACAGGGAGCTATGGCTACACCTTC
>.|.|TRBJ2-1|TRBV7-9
CASSLPRDFNEQFF
TGTGCCAGCAGCCTACCACGGGACTTCAATGAGCAGTTCTTC
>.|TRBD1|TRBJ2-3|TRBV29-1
CSVELGVTGETDTQYF
TGCAGCGTTGAATTAGGGGTGACAGGGGAAACAGATACGCAGTATTTT
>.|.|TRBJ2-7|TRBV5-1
CASSLDNPVNEQYF
TGCGCCAGCAGCCTAGACAACCCAGTAAACGAGCAGTACTTC
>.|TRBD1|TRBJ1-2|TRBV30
CACPGQGHYGYTF
TGTGCCTGTCCGGGACAGGGGCACTATGGCTACACCTTC
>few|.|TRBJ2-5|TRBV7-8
CASSPKLGQETQYF
TGTGCCAGCAGCCCAAAATTGGGCCAAGAGACCCAGTACTTC
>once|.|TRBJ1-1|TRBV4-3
CASSQDTGGNTEAFF
TGCGCCAGCAGCCAAGATACCGGGGGGAACACTGAAGCTTTCTTT
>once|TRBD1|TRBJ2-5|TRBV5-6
CASSSGTVRSYQETQYF
TGTGCCAGCAGCTCAGGGACAGTCCGGTCGTACCAAGAGACCCAGTACTTC
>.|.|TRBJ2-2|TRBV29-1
CSVVAGVTAALDGELFF
TGCAGCGTTGTTGCAGGGGTCACGGCTGCACTGGACGGGGAGCTGTTTTTT
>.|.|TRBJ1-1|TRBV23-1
CASSQSPGF
TGCGCCAGCAGTCAATCGCCCGGCTTT
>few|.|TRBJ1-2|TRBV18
CASSRGSDGYTF
TGTGCCAGCTCACGGGGTTCGGATGGCTACACCTTC
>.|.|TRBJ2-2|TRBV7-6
CASSLVSGENTGELFF
TGTGCCAGCAGCTTAGTATCCGGCGAGAACACCGGGGAGCTGTTTTTT
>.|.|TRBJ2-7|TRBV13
CASSFTGEAYEQYF
TGTGCCAGCAGCTTCACGGGGGAGGCCTACGAGCAGTACTTC
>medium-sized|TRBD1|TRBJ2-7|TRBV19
CASSIWGTGYYEQYF
TGTGCCAGTAGTATATGGGGGACAGGATACTACGAGCAGTACTTC
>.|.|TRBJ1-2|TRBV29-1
CSVEDRTTNYGYTF
TGCAGCGTTGAAGACCGAACGACTAACTATGGCTACACCTTC
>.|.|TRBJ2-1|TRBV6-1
CASNEDRTYNEQFF
TGTGCCAGCAACGAAGACAGGACCTACAATGAGCAGTTCTTC
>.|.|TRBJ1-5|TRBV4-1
CASSPRFGEPQHF
TGCGCCAGCAGCCCAAGGTTTGGTGAGCCCCAGCATTTT
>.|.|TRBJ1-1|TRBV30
CAWSGDTASEAFF
TGTGCCTGGAGTGGGGACACCGCCTCTGAAGCTTTCTTT
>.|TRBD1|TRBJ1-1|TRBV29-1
CSVLTGGTEAFF
TGCAGCGTTTTGACAGGGGGCACTGAAGCTTTCTTT
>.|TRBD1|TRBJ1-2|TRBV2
CASNVDRDPFGYTF
TGTGCCAGCAACGTGGACAGGGACCCTTTTGGCTACACCTTC
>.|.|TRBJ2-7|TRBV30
CASNLGREQYF
TGTGCCTCAAATCTCGGTAGAGAGCAGTACTTC
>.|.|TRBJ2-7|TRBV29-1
CSVPLRGLSYEQYF
TGCAGCGTCCCCCTGCGAGGTTTATCCTACGAGCAGTACTTC
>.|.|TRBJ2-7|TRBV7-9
CASSWGLGSYEQYF
TGTGCCAGCAGCTGGGGGTTGGGGTCCTACGAGCAGTACTTC
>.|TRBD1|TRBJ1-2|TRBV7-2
CASSWTGGDYGYTF
TGTGCCAGCAGCTGGACAGGGGGAGACTATGGCTACACCTTC
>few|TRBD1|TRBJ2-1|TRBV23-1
CASSHHHRGPFIREQFF
TGCGCCAGCAGTCACCATCACAGGGGTCCTTTCATCCGTGAGCAGTTCTTC
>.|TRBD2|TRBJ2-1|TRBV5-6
CASSLASGHSYNEQFF
TGTGCCAGCAGCTTGGCTAGCGGCCACTCCTACAATGAGCAGTTCTTC
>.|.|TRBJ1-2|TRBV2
CASSDRTDKYGYTF
TGTGCCAGCAGTGATAGGACAGATAAATATGGCTACACCTTC
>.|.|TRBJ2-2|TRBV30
CAWSPAETGYTGELFF
TGTGCCTGGAGTCCTGCCGAGACAGGTTACACCGGGGAGCTGTTTTTT
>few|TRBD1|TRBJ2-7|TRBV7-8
CASSAQFDRGAYEQYF
TGTGCCAGCAGCGCCCAATTCGACAGGGGAGCCTACGAGCAGTACTTC
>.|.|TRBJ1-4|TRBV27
CASTRTINEKLFF
TGTGCCAGCACCAGGACGATTAATGAAAAACTGTTTTTT
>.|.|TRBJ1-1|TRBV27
CASSLTPGAMNTEAFF
TGTGCCAGCAGTTTAACCCCAGGGGCGATGAACACTGAAGCTTTCTTT
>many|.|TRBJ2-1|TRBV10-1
CASSERERWDEQFF
TGCGCCAGCAGTGAGAGGGAGCGGTGGGATGAGCAGTTCTTC
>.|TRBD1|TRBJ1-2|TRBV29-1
CSVDPTGDGYTF
TGCAGCGTTGACCCAACAGGGGACGGCTACACCTTC
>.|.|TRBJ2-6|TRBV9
CASSLNSVSGANVLTF
TGTGCCAGCAGCCTCAATTCGGTCTCTGGGGCCAACGTCCTGACTTTC
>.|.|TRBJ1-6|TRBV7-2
CASRLDPGSYNSPLHF
TGTGCCAGCAGATTAGATCCAGGGTCCTATAATTCACCCCTCCACTTT
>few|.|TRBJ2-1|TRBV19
CASSIGYNEQFF
TGTGCCAGTAGTATTGGGTACAATGAGCAGTTCTTC
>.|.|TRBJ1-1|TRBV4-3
CASSQDGANTEAFF
TGCGCCAGCAGCCAAGATGGGGCGAACACTGAAGCTTTCTTT
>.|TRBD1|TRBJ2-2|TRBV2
CASRDTGTGFTGELFF
TGTGCCAGCAGAGACACCGGGACAGGTTTCACCGGGGAGCTGTTTTTT
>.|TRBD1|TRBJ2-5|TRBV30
CAWRDRGGWETQYF
TGTGCCTGGAGGGACAGGGGTGGTTGGGAGACCCAGTACTTC
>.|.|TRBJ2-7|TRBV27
CASSDSVVTYF
TGTGCCAGCAGTGACTCGGTAGTAACCTACTTC